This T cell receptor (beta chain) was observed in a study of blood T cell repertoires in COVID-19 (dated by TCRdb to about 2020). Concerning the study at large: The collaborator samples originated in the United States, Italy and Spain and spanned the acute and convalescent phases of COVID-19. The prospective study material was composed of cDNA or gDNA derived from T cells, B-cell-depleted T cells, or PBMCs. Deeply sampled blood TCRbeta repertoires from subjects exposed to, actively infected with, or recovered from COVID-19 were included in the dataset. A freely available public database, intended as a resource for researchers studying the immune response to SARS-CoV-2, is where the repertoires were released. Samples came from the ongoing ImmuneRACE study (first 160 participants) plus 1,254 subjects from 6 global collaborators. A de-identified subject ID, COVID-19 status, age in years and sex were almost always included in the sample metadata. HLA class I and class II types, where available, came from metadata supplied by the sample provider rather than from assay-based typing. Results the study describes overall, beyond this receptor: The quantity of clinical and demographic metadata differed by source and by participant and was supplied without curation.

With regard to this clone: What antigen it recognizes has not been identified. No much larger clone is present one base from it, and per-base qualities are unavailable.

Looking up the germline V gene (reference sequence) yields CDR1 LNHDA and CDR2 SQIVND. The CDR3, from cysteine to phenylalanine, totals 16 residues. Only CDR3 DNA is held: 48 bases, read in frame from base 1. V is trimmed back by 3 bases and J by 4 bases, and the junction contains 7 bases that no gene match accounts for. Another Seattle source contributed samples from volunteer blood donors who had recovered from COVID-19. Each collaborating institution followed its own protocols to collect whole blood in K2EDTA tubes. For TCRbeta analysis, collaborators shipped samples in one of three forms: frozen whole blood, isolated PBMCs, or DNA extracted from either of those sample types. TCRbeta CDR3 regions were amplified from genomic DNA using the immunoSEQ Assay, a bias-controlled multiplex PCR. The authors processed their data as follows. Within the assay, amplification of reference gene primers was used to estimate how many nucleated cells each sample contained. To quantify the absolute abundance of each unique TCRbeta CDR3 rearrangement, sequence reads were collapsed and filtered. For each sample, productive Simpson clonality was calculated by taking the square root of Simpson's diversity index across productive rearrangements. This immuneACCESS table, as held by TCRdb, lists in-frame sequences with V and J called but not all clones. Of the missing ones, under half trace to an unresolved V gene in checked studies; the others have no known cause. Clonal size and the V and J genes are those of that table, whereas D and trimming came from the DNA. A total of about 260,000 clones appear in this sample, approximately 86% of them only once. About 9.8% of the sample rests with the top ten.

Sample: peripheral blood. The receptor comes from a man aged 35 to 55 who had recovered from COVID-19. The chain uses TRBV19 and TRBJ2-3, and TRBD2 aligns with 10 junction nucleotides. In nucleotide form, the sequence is TGTGCCAGTAGTATGGGTAGCGGGGGGAACGCAGATACGCAGTATTTT. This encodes CASSMGSGGNADTQYF.